These T cell receptor beta chains were read from a single sample in a study of OX40 agonist ivuxolimab in advanced cancers. Data came from immunoSEQ multiplex PCR; TCRdb stores just in-frame clones and leaves some out. The table includes approximately 81,000 clones, about 86% detected once. The starting material was CD4+ or CD8+ T cells sorted from blood, obtained in a trial of the OX40 agonist ivuxolimab. These receptors originate from an adult with an advanced solid tumor such as melanoma, head and neck, liver or kidney cancer. CDR3s include the opening cysteine and the closing phenylalanine or tryptophan. A D gene is named only where the DNA matches it firmly. Size is omitted from some rows. Given values are once, few, many or a class for expanded clones.

CDR3nt	CDR3aa	j_gene	v_gene	d_gene	abundance
TGTGCCAGCAGCTTGGAAAGTCTAGCGGCAAACAATGAGCAGTTCTTC	CASSLESLAANNEQFF	TRBJ2-1	TRBV5-4	TRBD2	NA
TGTGCCAGCAGCGTAGAGGACAGGGTGAATGAGCAGTTCTTC	CASSVEDRVNEQFF	TRBJ2-1	TRBV9	TRBD1	NA
TGTGCCAGCAGTTACTCCTTTGGTTCCGGCTACACCTTC	CASSYSFGSGYTF	TRBJ1-2	TRBV6-5	NA	NA
TGTGCCAGCAGCTTGAGAACCGGGGCCAACGTCCTGACTTTC	CASSLRTGANVLTF	TRBJ2-6	TRBV5-4	NA	NA
TGTGCCATCAGTGAGGGAGTAGGAAAGGGGTCTAGCACAGATACGCAGTATTTT	CAISEGVGKGSSTDTQYF	TRBJ2-3	TRBV10-3	NA	NA
TGCGCCAGCAGCTTCCAGGCGGCTAGCACAGATACGCAGTATTTT	CASSFQAASTDTQYF	TRBJ2-3	TRBV5-1	NA	NA
TGCAGCGCAGGGGAAACCTACGAGCAGTACTTC	CSAGETYEQYF	TRBJ2-7	TRBV29-1	NA	NA
TGTGCCAGCAGCCCCTTAGCGGGGGCTATCAATGAGCAGTTCTTC	CASSPLAGAINEQFF	TRBJ2-1	TRBV7-2	TRBD2	once
TGCGCCAGCAGCAACCGACAGGGAAGGTACGAGCAGTACTTC	CASSNRQGRYEQYF	TRBJ2-7	TRBV5-1	TRBD1	NA
TGTGCCATCAGTGAGCCGACCGGACAGGGCCCTTTCTTT	CAISEPTGQGPFF	TRBJ1-1	TRBV10-3	TRBD1	NA
TGTGCCAGCACCGACGGGGGCGAGCAGTACTTC	CASTDGGEQYF	TRBJ2-7	TRBV6-6	NA	NA
TGTGCCAGTAGTACGAGTTCGTGGGAGACCCAGTACTTC	CASSTSSWETQYF	TRBJ2-5	TRBV19	NA	once
TGCAGTGCTAGCTCGGTTCCTGAGCAGTTCTTC	CSASSVPEQFF	TRBJ2-1	TRBV20-1	NA	NA
TGTGCCAGCGATAGGGGGGAGTCGTGGAATGAGCAGTTCTTC	CASDRGESWNEQFF	TRBJ2-1	TRBV9	NA	NA
TGTGCCAGCAGCTTAGTTATCAGGGGGCACCTCGGTGCCCAGTACTTC	CASSLVIRGHLGAQYF	TRBJ2-5	TRBV7-2	TRBD1	NA
TGTGCCAGTAGCGCAGGGTCAGCGGCGAACACTGAAGCTTTCTTT	CASSAGSAANTEAFF	TRBJ1-1	TRBV19	NA	NA
TGTGCCTGGAGTGTCCTAGGCACAGATACGCAGTATTTT	CAWSVLGTDTQYF	TRBJ2-3	TRBV30	NA	NA
TGTGCCAGCAGTTCCAACGACAGGGCAGAGACCCAGTACTTC	CASSSNDRAETQYF	TRBJ2-5	TRBV28	TRBD1	NA
TGTGCCAGCAGTACCGGGACAGTCTACGAGCAGTACTTC	CASSTGTVYEQYF	TRBJ2-7	TRBV6-5	TRBD1	NA
TGTGCCAGCAGTCCGTTAGCGGACGCTAGCACAGATACGCAGTATTTT	CASSPLADASTDTQYF	TRBJ2-3	TRBV7-8	NA	NA
TGTGCCAGTAGTAATCGAGTAGCGGGGGGGTACAATGAGCAGTTCTTC	CASSNRVAGGYNEQFF	TRBJ2-1	TRBV19	TRBD2	NA
TGTGCCAGCAGCTTCCGCTCAGCATTGAACTATGGCTACACCTTC	CASSFRSALNYGYTF	TRBJ1-2	TRBV5-4	NA	NA
TGTGCCAGCAGTAACCGGGGACTAGCTTCTTCTGGGGCCAACGTCCTGACTTTC	CASSNRGLASSGANVLTF	TRBJ2-6	TRBV2	TRBD2	NA
TGTGCCAGCAGTTTACTGGTGACAGGAGCGGAGGGAATATATGGCTACACCTTC	CASSLLVTGAEGIYGYTF	TRBJ1-2	TRBV28	NA	once
TGTGCCAGCTCACCCACGGACAGATTACCCTCTGGGGCCAACGTCCTGACTTTC	CASSPTDRLPSGANVLTF	TRBJ2-6	TRBV18	NA	NA
TGTGCCAGCAGGGACCTCAGCAGGGGAGCTTCACCCCTCCACTTT	CASRDLSRGASPLHF	TRBJ1-6	TRBV27	NA	NA
TGCAGTGGAAACCGGTTCACTGAAGCTTTCTTT	CSGNRFTEAFF	TRBJ1-1	TRBV20-1	NA	once
TGTGCCAGCAGCCAAGGAAGCGGGGGGTCCAAAAACATTCAGTACTTC	CASSQGSGGSKNIQYF	TRBJ2-4	TRBV14	TRBD2	NA
TGTGCCAGCAGCCTCAGCGGCTACACAGATACGCAGTATTTT	CASSLSGYTDTQYF	TRBJ2-3	TRBV7-9	NA	once
TGTGCCAGCAGCCCGACCAGGGAGGTTAAGACCCAGTACTTC	CASSPTREVKTQYF	TRBJ2-5	TRBV7-2	NA	NA
TGTGCCAGCAATCAGGGGGCGAGGGGTTCACCCCTCCACTTT	CASNQGARGSPLHF	TRBJ1-6	TRBV6-5	TRBD1	NA
TGTGCCAGCAGCGCATCCTCGTCCAGGGGCTCCTCCGGGGAGCTGTTTTTT	CASSASSSRGSSGELFF	TRBJ2-2	TRBV11-2	NA	NA
TGTGCCAGCAGTTATGGCAGGTCCTACACCTTC	CASSYGRSYTF	TRBJ1-2	TRBV6-1	NA	NA
TGTGCCAGCAGCCCACAGGGGGCAGGCACTGAAGCTTTCTTT	CASSPQGAGTEAFF	TRBJ1-1	TRBV7-9	TRBD1	NA
TGTGCCAGCAGCCAAGGAGCTCGGACGGATGAGCAGTTCTTC	CASSQGARTDEQFF	TRBJ2-1	TRBV14	NA	NA
TGCGCCAGCAGCTCGGACGGCCTTAGCACAGATACGCAGTATTTT	CASSSDGLSTDTQYF	TRBJ2-3	TRBV5-1	NA	NA
TGTGCCAGCAGTTACCGGGGACAGTCCTATGGCTACACCTTC	CASSYRGQSYGYTF	TRBJ1-2	TRBV6-5	TRBD1	few
TGTGCCAGCAGACAGGGGGCCTATGGCTACACCTTC	CASRQGAYGYTF	TRBJ1-2	TRBV9	TRBD1	NA
TGTGCCTGGACCCGGGACAGGGGTTCCCTAGGTCTCTCTGGAAACACCATATATTTT	CAWTRDRGSLGLSGNTIYF	TRBJ1-3	TRBV30	TRBD1	NA
TGCAGCGTTGAACTGAGATTGAACACTGAAGCTTTCTTT	CSVELRLNTEAFF	TRBJ1-1	TRBV29-1	NA	NA
TGTGCCAGCAGGGACTCGCAGTCCTACGAGCAGTACTTC	CASRDSQSYEQYF	TRBJ2-7	TRBV2	NA	NA
TGTGCCAGCAGCCAACGAGAGGCTGGACAGTTCCACGAGCAGTACTTC	CASSQREAGQFHEQYF	TRBJ2-7	TRBV4-2	NA	NA
TGTGCCAGCAGCTCGCCGGGGGGCCAGCAGTACTTC	CASSSPGGQQYF	TRBJ2-7	TRBV7-6	NA	once
TGTGCCAGCGGAGTGACAATGAACACCGGGGAGCTGTTTTTT	CASGVTMNTGELFF	TRBJ2-2	TRBV6-5	NA	NA
TGTGCCTGGACTAGCGGGCAGAGCTCCTACAATGAGCAGTTCTTC	CAWTSGQSSYNEQFF	TRBJ2-1	TRBV30	TRBD2	NA